This entry features one TCR beta chain sequence. Its antigen has not been determined. One base away there is no much larger clone; base qualities are not given. The library was prepared using the immunoSEQ multiplex PCR assay. To provide template for TCR sequencing, every sample had RNA extracted and reverse transcribed into cDNA. First-strand cDNA was synthesized with SuperScript III using a 2:1 mix of oligo-dT and random hexamers. A synthetic immune receptor repertoire was used to gauge amplification bias, and whatever bias remained was removed computationally. The original methods were these. Raw reads were preprocessed for error removal, and CDR3 was defined according to IMGT conventions as running from the conserved cysteine to phenylalanine. Clonality was calculated as 1 minus Shannon entropy normalized by log2 of the number of productive unique TCRs. Scalp TCRbeta sequences were cross-referenced with sorted blood CD4 and CD8 repertoires so that the CD4 or CD8 identity of scalp clones could be inferred. TCRdb holds this immuneACCESS table with in-frame rearrangements only. Some clones are missing; in checked studies, unresolved V genes explain under half, and the rest has no known cause. That table gives V, J and clone size, and the DNA gave D and trimming. The sample profile shows 150,000 to 200,000 clones; roughly 65% of them were found once. The top ten constitute around 0.91% of the sample.

The source of the sample is a study of CD8+ T cells in alopecia areata (dated by TCRdb to about 2018). Study-level background: The treated patients took part in an open-label pilot trial in which moderate-to-severe alopecia areata was treated with oral tofacitinib at 5 to 10 mg twice daily. The RNA source kit depended on sample type: the PAXgene miRNA kit for fixed scalp, the miRNeasy kit for PBMCs, and the RNeasy kit for mouse skin. Disease severity in treated patients was measured with the SALT score, which quantifies the percentage of affected scalp surface area. The study used high-throughput TCRbeta sequencing to examine T cell clonal expansion in alopecia areata, in both the C3H/HeJ mouse model and human patients. Biopsies were taken from tofacitinib-treated patients at baseline and again at 4 and 24 weeks into treatment, and several of those patients also had a later scalp biopsy. TCRbeta CDR3 regions were amplified by immunoSEQ multiplex PCR using 35 Vbeta forward and 13 Jbeta reverse primers. In humans, TCRbeta sequencing was performed on scalp tissue and on sorted CD4+ and CD8+ peripheral blood T cells from healthy controls and from patients with patchy or totalis/universalis alopecia areata. Clonality in the scalp was compared among normal scalp (n=4), patchy alopecia areata scalp (n=8), and alopecia totalis/universalis scalp (n=8). Patients stayed on tofacitinib for 6 to 18 months and then had 6 months of follow-up off drug so that delayed response and recurrence could be assessed. Overall study outcomes, separate from this receptor: Unlike mouse skin, where gammadelta T cells dominate, normal human skin contains resident alphabeta T cells that get sequenced too, which complicates analysis of the scalp TCR repertoire. Many expanded lesional clones persisted in scalp and blood during tofacitinib treatment, which may partly explain relapse after stopping treatment. Higher clonality and more expanded CD8+ clones were observed in lesional scalp than in normal scalp, particularly in alopecia totalis/universalis, a finding suggestive of antigenic drive. Shared TCR sequences between patients were less evident than in mice, which may be partly attributable to HLA diversity in the patient population. Tofacitinib significantly decreased scalp clonality and the number of expanded CD8+ clones among the top 100 scalp clones. Because the treated cohort was small and included a single nonresponder, larger studies are needed to assess links between baseline CD8+ expansion and response.

What the time point label conveys for this sample: less than five weeks on oral tofacitinib. The meaning of the sample's treatment or condition label: oral pan-JAK inhibitor, 5-10 mg twice daily. Peripheral blood and lesional scalp punch biopsies were obtained from patients with alopecia areata. After PBMCs were isolated by density centrifugation and stained for CD3, CD4 and CD8, a FACSAria was used to sort CD4+ and CD8+ T cells. The origin of this receptor is a human donor with alopecia areata. The sample in question was CD4+ T cells sorted from blood, obtained at week 4, from a patient treated with tofacitinib.

CDR3 loop: CASSSRSYEQYF. The bases read TGTGCCAGCAGTTCCCGCTCCTACGAGCAGTACTTC. The chain is encoded by TRBV27 joined to TRBJ2-7; too little of a D gene remains to name it. The CDR3 numbers 12 residues from cysteine through phenylalanine. The read is trimmed to its CDR3 DNA, 36 bases read in frame from base 1. The junction shows trimming of 4 bases on V and 0 bases on J, plus 4 bases between the germline ends. CDR1 and CDR2 are read off the germline V gene (reference sequence) as MNHEY and SMNVEV.